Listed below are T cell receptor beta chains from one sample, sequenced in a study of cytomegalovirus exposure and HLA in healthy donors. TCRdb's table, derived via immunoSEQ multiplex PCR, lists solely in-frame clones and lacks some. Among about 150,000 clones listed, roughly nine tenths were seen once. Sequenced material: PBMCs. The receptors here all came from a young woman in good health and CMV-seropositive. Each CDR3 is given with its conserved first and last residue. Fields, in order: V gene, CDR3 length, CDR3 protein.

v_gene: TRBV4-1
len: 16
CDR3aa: CASSRGTASSYNEQFF

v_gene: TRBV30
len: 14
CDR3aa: CAWSEQGIQETQYF

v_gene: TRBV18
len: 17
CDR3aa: CASSPYDRASGGTEAFF

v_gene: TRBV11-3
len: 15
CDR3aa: CASSSPRQGSYEQYF

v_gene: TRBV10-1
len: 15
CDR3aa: CASSARGGPAEEQFF

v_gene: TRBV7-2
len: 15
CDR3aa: CASSRLSGREGTQYF

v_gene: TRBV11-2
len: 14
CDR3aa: CASRPSGGYNEQFF

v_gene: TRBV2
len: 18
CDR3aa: CASSESGQRGSGANVLTF

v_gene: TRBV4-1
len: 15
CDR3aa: CASSQEGGSAGELFF

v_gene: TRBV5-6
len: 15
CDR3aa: CASSRPRSSYNEQFF

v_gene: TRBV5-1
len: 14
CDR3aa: CASSARGTSEKLFF

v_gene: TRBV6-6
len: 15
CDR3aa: CASSSPWTKNNEQFF

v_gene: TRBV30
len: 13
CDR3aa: CAWSAQGNQPQHF

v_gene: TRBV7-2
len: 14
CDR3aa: CASSLEQYSYEQYF

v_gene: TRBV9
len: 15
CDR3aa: CASSVAVGRNYGYTF

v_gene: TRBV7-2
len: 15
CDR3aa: CASSLVSSGGDTQYF

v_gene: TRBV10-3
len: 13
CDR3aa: CAISGQRNEKLFF

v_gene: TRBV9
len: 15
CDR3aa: CASSARQDPDEKLFF

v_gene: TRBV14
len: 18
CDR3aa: CASSRMTGEMVANEKLFF

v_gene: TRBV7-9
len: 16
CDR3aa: CASSFSGVGSNEKLFF

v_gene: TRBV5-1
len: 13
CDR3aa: CASSFTGGDEQYF

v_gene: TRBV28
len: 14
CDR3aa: CASRGQGGGEKLFF

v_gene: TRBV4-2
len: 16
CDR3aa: CASSQEVRGANYGYTF

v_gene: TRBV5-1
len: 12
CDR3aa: CASSLQGNGYTF

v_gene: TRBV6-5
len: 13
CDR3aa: CASSAPGLAKQYF

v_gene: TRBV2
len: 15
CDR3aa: CASRFQGAANEKLFF

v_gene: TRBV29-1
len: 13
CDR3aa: CSVENNRGNEQFF

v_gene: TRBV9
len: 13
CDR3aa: CASSAEGNQPQHF

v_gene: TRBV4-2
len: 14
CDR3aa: CASSQPGQGNIQYF

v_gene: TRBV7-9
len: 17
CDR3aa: CASSPGGVWDTDNEQFF

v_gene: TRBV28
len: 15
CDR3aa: CASSYTSGAYYEQYF

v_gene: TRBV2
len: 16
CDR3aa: CATDSPTGGMRNEQFF

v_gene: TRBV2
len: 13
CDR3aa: CASIIQGQETQYF

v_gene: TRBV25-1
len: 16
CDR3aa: CASSEGDRGRIGELFF

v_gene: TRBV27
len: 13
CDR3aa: CASSLTGARGYTF

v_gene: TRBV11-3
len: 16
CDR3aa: CASSERWTGKGEKLFF

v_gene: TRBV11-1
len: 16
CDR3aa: CASSRFGSHSGNTIYF

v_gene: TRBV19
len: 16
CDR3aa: CASSVTTGLRLETQYF

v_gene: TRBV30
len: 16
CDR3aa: CAWKRTGGMERTEAFF